This is a list of T cell receptor beta chains from one sample in a study of blood T cell repertoires in COVID-19. TCRdb's copy holds only in-frame clones and misses some; the assay was immunoSEQ multiplex PCR. The sample lists some 200,000 clones; 75% to 95% were seen once. The sample was peripheral blood. The receptor source for this set is a man between 50 and 59 years old with acute or convalescent COVID-19. Both conserved end residues are trimmed from each CDR3. A D gene is named only where the DNA matches it firmly.

>-|TRBV7-2|TRBJ1-2
ASRVGGASGYT
>-|TRBV5-6|TRBJ2-3
ASSHRETQY
>-|TRBV14|TRBJ1-6
ASSQGSPGQGRYNSPLH
>-|TRBV19|TRBJ2-3
ASSIGQGTDTQY
>TRBD2|TRBV25-1|TRBJ2-3
ASSEWTSGNTDTQY
>TRBD1|TRBV27|TRBJ1-1
ASSHQGAPATEAF
>-|TRBV15|TRBJ1-5
ATTARTRNSNQPQH
>-|TRBV11-1|TRBJ2-1
ASSARSHEQF
>-|TRBV4-1|TRBJ2-2
ASSQEASNTGELF
>TRBD1|TRBV5-5|TRBJ1-3
ASSRDRGNTIY
>TRBD1|TRBV7-8|TRBJ1-1
ASSPRDRHTEAF
>TRBD1|TRBV4-2|TRBJ2-4
ASSQYRGQGDIQY
>-|TRBV11-2|TRBJ1-1
ASSLAGAPRGAEAF
>TRBD1|TRBV4-1|TRBJ1-2
ASSQTPGGYYGYT
>-|TRBV18|TRBJ1-5
ASSPQRNQPQH
>TRBD1|TRBV28|TRBJ2-6
ASARWGQGASGANVLT
>TRBD2|TRBV6-1|TRBJ2-3
ASSEAGTSYTYTQY
>TRBD2|TRBV30|TRBJ2-2
AWRTSGWGGELF
>TRBD1|TRBV18|TRBJ2-1
ASSPPGQGMNEQF
>-|TRBV6-1|TRBJ1-4
ASSEPGGNEKLF
>TRBD1|TRBV29-1|TRBJ1-4
SVEGQGPTLEKLF
>-|TRBV6-5|TRBJ1-5
ASIDRTPGSQPQH
>-|TRBV28|TRBJ2-3
ASSLSGRHSTDTQY
>-|TRBV13|TRBJ1-1
ASSNRQLRNTEAF
>-|TRBV2|TRBJ1-3
ASSEAGASRPGNTIY
>TRBD1|TRBV29-1|TRBJ1-4
SARDSDEKLF
>-|TRBV6-5|TRBJ1-2
ATFREDYGYT
>-|TRBV11-2|TRBJ2-7
ASSLAPPDRRYTYEQY
>TRBD1|TRBV5-1|TRBJ1-1
ASSPVPGQGPEAF
>-|TRBV7-9|TRBJ1-2
ASSLALWADPGSYT
>TRBD2|TRBV2|TRBJ2-3
ASRRLAGLTDTQY
>TRBD1|TRBV18|TRBJ2-6
ASSPGGQSGANVLT
>TRBD2|TRBV7-2|TRBJ2-1
ASSLVAGGPGNEQF
>-|TRBV6-4|TRBJ1-1
ASSRESNTEAF
>TRBD2|TRBV5-6|TRBJ2-3
ASSLARSGASSTDTQY
>-|TRBV15|TRBJ1-4
ATSRDQGYSKLF
>-|TRBV5-1|TRBJ1-1
ASSLAQAGSTEAF
>-|TRBV10-1|TRBJ2-7
ASSRGTSYEQY
>-|TRBV7-2|TRBJ2-5
ASSLGSRPGETQY
>-|TRBV7-9|TRBJ2-3
ASSPTQVTDTQY
>-|TRBV7-9|TRBJ2-5
ASSPRTELQETQY